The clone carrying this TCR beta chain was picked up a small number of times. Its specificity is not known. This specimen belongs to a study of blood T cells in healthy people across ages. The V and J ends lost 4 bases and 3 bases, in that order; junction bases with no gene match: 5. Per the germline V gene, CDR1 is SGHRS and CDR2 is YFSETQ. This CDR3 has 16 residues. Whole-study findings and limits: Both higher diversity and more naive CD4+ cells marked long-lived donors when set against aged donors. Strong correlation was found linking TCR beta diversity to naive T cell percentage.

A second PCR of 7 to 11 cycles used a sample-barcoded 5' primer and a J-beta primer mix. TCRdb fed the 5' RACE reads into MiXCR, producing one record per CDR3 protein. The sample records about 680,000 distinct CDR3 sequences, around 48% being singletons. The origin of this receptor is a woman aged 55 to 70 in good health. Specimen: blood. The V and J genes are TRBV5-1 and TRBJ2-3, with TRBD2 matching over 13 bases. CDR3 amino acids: CASSRTSGGSTDTQYF. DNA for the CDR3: TGCGCCAGCAGCAGGACTAGCGGGGGCTCAACAGATACGCAGTATTTT.